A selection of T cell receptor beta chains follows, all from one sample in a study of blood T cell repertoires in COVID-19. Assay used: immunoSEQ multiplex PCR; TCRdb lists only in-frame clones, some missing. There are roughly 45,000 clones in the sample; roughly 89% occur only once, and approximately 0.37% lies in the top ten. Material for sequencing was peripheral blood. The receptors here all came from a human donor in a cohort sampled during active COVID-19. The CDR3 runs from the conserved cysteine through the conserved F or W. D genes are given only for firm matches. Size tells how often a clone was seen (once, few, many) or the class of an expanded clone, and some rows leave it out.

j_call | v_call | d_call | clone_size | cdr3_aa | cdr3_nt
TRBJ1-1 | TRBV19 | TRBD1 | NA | CASSIDRGQTEAFF | TGTGCCAGTAGTATTGACAGGGGGCAAACTGAAGCTTTCTTT
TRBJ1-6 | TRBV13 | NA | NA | CASSLDTSSPLHF | TGTGCCAGCAGCTTAGACACCTCTTCACCCCTCCACTTT
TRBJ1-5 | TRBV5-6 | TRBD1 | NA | CASSYTGTASNQPQHF | TGTGCCAGCAGCTATACCGGGACAGCTAGCAATCAGCCCCAGCATTTT
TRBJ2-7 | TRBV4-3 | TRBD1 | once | CASSQDRAGGSYEQYF | TGCGCCAGCAGCCAAGATAGGGCAGGGGGCAGCTACGAGCAGTACTTC
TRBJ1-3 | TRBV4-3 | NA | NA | CASSLDRISGNTIYF | TGCGCCAGCAGCCTTGACAGGATCTCTGGAAACACCATATATTTT
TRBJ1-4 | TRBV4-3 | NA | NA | CASSQDKGVDEKLFF | TGCGCCAGCAGCCAAGACAAGGGGGTTGATGAAAAACTGTTTTTT
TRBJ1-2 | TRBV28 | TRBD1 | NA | CASSLMGVRGSYTF | TGTGCCAGCAGTTTAATGGGGGTCAGGGGGAGCTACACCTTC
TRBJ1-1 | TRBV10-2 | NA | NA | CAVLGENTEAFF | TGCGCCGTATTAGGGGAGAACACTGAAGCTTTCTTT
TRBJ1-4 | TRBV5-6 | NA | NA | CASSLGQRSTNEKLFF | TGTGCCAGCAGCTTGGGACAGCGATCAACTAATGAAAAACTGTTTTTT
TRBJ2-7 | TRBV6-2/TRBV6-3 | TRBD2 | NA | CASSLQGLAGIEQYF | TGTGCCAGCAGCCTCCAGGGACTAGCGGGGATCGAGCAGTACTTC
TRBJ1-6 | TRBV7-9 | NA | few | CASNLGDAYNSPLHF | TGTGCCAGCAACCTAGGGGATGCATATAATTCACCCCTCCACTTT
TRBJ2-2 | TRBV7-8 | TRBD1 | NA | CASSRLRQGRHTGELFF | TGTGCCAGCAGCCGACTTAGACAGGGCCGACACACCGGGGAGCTGTTTTTT
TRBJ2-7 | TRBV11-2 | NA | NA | CASSPLRGHLEPYEQYF | TGTGCCAGCAGCCCGCTTAGGGGACACCTGGAACCCTACGAGCAGTACTTC
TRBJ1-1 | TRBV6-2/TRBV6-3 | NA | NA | CASSYLDRTLNTEAFF | TGTGCCAGCAGTTACCTGGACAGAACATTGAACACTGAAGCTTTCTTT
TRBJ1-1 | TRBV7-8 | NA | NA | CASSSLNPARDTEAFF | TGTGCCAGCAGCTCCCTAAATCCCGCCCGGGACACTGAAGCTTTCTTT
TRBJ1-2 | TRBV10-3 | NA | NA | CAISDLDSDNYGYTF | TGTGCCATCAGTGACCTGGACAGCGACAACTATGGCTACACCTTC
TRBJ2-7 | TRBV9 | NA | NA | CASSLLRSAGEQYF | TGTGCCAGCAGCTTATTACGTTCTGCGGGGGAGCAGTACTTC
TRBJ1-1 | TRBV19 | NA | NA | CASSIGRQVMNTEAFF | TGTGCCAGTAGTATCGGACGACAGGTCATGAACACTGAAGCTTTCTTT
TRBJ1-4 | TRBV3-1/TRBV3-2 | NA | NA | CASSQWGLTNEKLFF | TGTGCCAGCAGCCAATGGGGACTCACCAATGAAAAACTGTTTTTT
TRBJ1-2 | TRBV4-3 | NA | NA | CASSQDEPISYGYTF | TGCGCCAGCAGCCAAGACGAGCCTATTTCCTATGGCTACACCTTC
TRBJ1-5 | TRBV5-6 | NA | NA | CASSLAPNQPQHF | TGTGCCAGCAGCTTGGCCCCGAATCAGCCCCAGCATTTT
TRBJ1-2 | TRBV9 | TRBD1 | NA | CASSVATGYDGYTF | TGTGCCAGCAGCGTAGCGACAGGGTACGATGGCTACACCTTC
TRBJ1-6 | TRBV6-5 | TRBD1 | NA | CASKETGGISPLHF | TGTGCCAGCAAAGAGACAGGGGGAATTTCACCCCTCCACTTT